The 8 T cell receptor beta chains given below trace back to one sample, sequenced in a study of OX40 agonist ivuxolimab in advanced cancers. Assay: immunoSEQ multiplex PCR; the TCRdb copy retains only in-frame clones and omits some. The table lists about 80,000 clones, around four fifths of them singletons. Sequences were derived from CD4+ or CD8+ T cells sorted from blood, sampled in a trial of the OX40 agonist ivuxolimab. The receptors were sampled from an adult with an advanced solid tumor such as melanoma, head and neck, liver or kidney cancer.

V gene TRBV4-2 combines with J gene TRBJ2-7; 7 positions agree with TRBD2. The trim removed 1 base at V and 6 bases at J, leaving 15 bases unmatched. The CDR3 is made up of 17 amino acids. Germline values: CDR1 LGHNA, CDR2 YNFKEQ. CDR3 region: CASSQGVGGGPSLEQYF. The DNA of the CDR3 is TGTGCCAGCAGCCAAGGAGTCGGGGGAGGGCCTTCCCTCGAGCAGTACTTC.

The chain employs TRBV12-5 and TRBJ2-3, with 7 bases that match TRBD1. From germline, CDR1 is LGHNT and CDR2 FRNRAP. The CDR3 loop spans 16 amino acids. Germline trimming cut 5 bases from V and 0 bases from J; bases unmatched to any gene: 8. CDR3 sequence reads: CASGPGQDLSTDTQYF. For the CDR3, the DNA is TGTGCTAGTGGTCCCGGACAGGACCTTAGCACAGATACGCAGTATTTT.

This clone was recorded once. The J gene is TRBJ2-1, the V gene TRBV4-3; 7 positions match TRBD2. The CDR3 is 16 amino acids. Germline V CDR1 and CDR2: LGHNA, YSLEER. V was clipped by 3 bases and J by 7 bases; unmatched bases: 12. The CDR3 DNA reads TGCGCCAGCAGCCAGGAACGGGGGTACGGGGGGAATGAGCAGTTCTTC. Amino acid sequence: CASSQERGYGGNEQFF.

The chain joins TRBV5-4 to TRBJ1-1; 9 positions match TRBD1. The CDR3 extends over 15 amino acids. CDR1 is SGHNT and CDR2 is YYREEE in the germline V gene (reference sequence). Germline trimming cut 4 bases from V and 1 base from J; bases unmatched to any gene: 5. CDR3 region: CASSNRGPRNTEAFF. The CDR3 bases are TGTGCCAGCAGCAACAGGGGGCCACGGAACACTGAAGCTTTCTTT.

This sequence joins TRBV15 and TRBJ2-1; 7 bases align to TRBD2. This CDR3 region has 17 residues. CDR1 and CDR2 (germline): LNHNV, YYDKDF (reference sequence). The V and J ends lost 3 bases and 10 bases, in that order; junction bases with no gene match: 18. This CDR3 reads CATSSRAGTTNRPEQFF. CDR3 nucleotide sequence: TGTGCCACCAGCAGCCGAGCCGGGACTACCAACCGCCCGGAGCAGTTCTTC.

The V gene is TRBV30, the J gene TRBJ2-7, with 7 positions matching TRBD1. From germline, CDR1 is GTSNPN and CDR2 SVGIG (reference sequence). With 4 bases clipped from V and 6 bases from J, the junction kept 12 bases outside the gene matches. This CDR3 is built from 14 residues. CDR3 amino acids: CAWNSYRGTSEQYF. CDR3 nucleotides: TGTGCCTGGAATTCATACAGGGGTACTAGCGAGCAGTACTTC.

V is TRBV6-5 and J is TRBJ1-5, with D maybe TRBD1 (6 bases). Germline V gives CDR1 MNHEY, CDR2 SVGAGI. The CDR3 length is 14 residues. V was clipped by 0 bases and J by 4 bases, with 7 bases between them. CDR3 DNA sequence: TGTGCCAGCAGTTACTCAGGGGGGAATCAGCCCCAGCATTTT. This codes for CASSYSGGNQPQHF.

The rearrangement uses TRBV2 and TRBJ1-2, with a tentative D call TRBD1 (5 bases). This CDR3 has 12 amino acids. Germline-derived CDR1 and CDR2 are SNHLY and FYNNEI. V was clipped by 8 bases and J by 2 bases, with 9 bases between them. Written as DNA, the CDR3 is TGTGCCAGCCAACAGGCGAACTATGGCTACACCTTC. Its protein product is CASQQANYGYTF. The whole variable domain, remainder taken from reference TRBV2 and TRBJ1-2, is EPEVTQTPSHQVTQMGQEVILRCVPISNHLYFYWYRQILGQKVEFLVSFYNNEISEKSEIFDDQFSVERPDGSNFTLKIRSTKLEDSAMYFCASQQANYGYTFGSGTRLTVV.